These 12 T cell receptor beta chains were all obtained from the same sample, sequenced in a study of CD8+CD57+ T cells in acquired aplastic anemia (dated by TCRdb to between 2017 and 2018). This sample was sequenced with an Illumina HiSeq 2000. Genomic DNA served as template for TCR beta VDJ combination and CDR3 sequence profiling. TCRdb reprocessing: public reads trimmed at Q25 with fastp, clones called with MiXCR, in-frame beta chains kept. Every distinct CDR3 protein forms one entry, paired with its most common genes and DNA. Here the sample has about 81,000 distinct CDR3 sequences; approximately 46% occur a single time. The top ten clones comprise about 66% of the sample. The specimen sequenced was sorted CD4+, CD8+, or CD8+CD57+ T cells (not recorded which) from PBMCs. Receptors originate from a human donor in good health, serving as a control.

This clonotype was counted a single time. The V call is TRBV19, the J call TRBJ1-1, with a tentative D call TRBD1 (6 bases). Germline CDR1 LNHDA, CDR2 SQIVND (reference sequence). V shed 9 bases and J shed 1 base, with 15 bases lying between them. The CDR3 loop spans 14 amino acids. The CDR3 region is CASSEGGGNTEAFF. The CDR3, as DNA: TGTGCCAGCTCAGAGGGGGGCGGGAACACTGAAGCTTTCTTT.

This clonotype has ten or more counts. The chain carries TRBV25-1 and TRBJ2-3; 11 bases match TRBD2. The CDR3 has 16 amino acids. V lost 6 bases to trimming and J lost 6 bases; unmatched junction nucleotides: 11. CDR1 is MGHDK, CDR2 SYGVNS, per germline. The CDR3, as DNA: TGTGCCAGCAGCCAAGATTCGGTAGCGGGAGGGGATACGCAGTATTTT. It specifies CASSQDSVAGGDTQYF.

The V gene is TRBV2, the J gene TRBJ2-1; D is unclear. The CDR3 consists of 14 residues. Germline CDR1 SNHLY, CDR2 FYNNEI. Trimming removed 10 bases from V and 7 bases from J, with 20 bases in between. The CDR3 region is CATRSQEGMNEQFF. CDR3 nucleotide sequence: TGTGCCACTCGGTCACAAGAAGGGATGAATGAGCAGTTCTTC.

This rearrangement joins TRBV6-5 to TRBJ1-1; D not resolved. Trimming removed 0 bases from V and 0 bases from J, with 5 bases in between. The V gene's germline CDR1 is MNHEY and CDR2 SVGAGI. The CDR3 is 14 amino acids. The CDR3 DNA sequence: TGTGCCAGCAGTTACTCGATAGTGAACACTGAAGCTTTCTTT. It specifies CASSYSIVNTEAFF.

This clonotype has only a few counts. The chain uses TRBV2 and TRBJ2-7, with no clear D. Germline lookup yields CDR1 SNHLY and CDR2 FYNNEI. With 5 bases removed from V and 5 bases from J, the gap between germline ends came to 7 bases. The CDR3 length is 11 residues. Written as DNA, the CDR3 is TGTGCCAGCAGTAACACAGACGAGCAGTACGTC. As protein: CASSNTDEQYV.

The V and J genes are TRBV20-1 and TRBJ1-1; TRBD1 is a possible D gene (5 bases). V was trimmed by 4 bases and J by 4 bases, leaving 19 bases between them. The length of the CDR3 is 15 residues. Germline lookup yields CDR1 DFQATT and CDR2 SNEGSKA (reference sequence). The CDR3 is CSAISGTGSGTEAFF. The CDR3 DNA reads as TGCAGTGCTATTTCCGGGACGGGTTCGGGCACTGAAGCTTTCTTT.

This clonotype was detected ten times or more. The chain has TRBV9 and TRBJ1-4; no clear D. The CDR3 covers 15 residues. The germline V gene has CDR1 SGDLS and CDR2 YYNGEE. Trimming stripped 0 bases from V and 3 bases from J, with 9 bases between. The CDR3 protein is CASSVVGGPNEKLFF. The CDR3 nucleotides read TGTGCCAGCAGCGTAGTTGGAGGGCCTAATGAAAAACTGTTTTTT. The full variable domain, with the rest looked up from reference TRBV9 and TRBJ1-4, is DSGVTQTPKHLITATGQRVTLRCSPRSGDLSVYWYQQSLDQGLQFLIQYYNGEERAKGNILERFSAQQFPDLHSELNLSSLELGDSALYFCASSVVGGPNEKLFFGSGTQLSVL.

This clonotype was recorded many times. The chain carries TRBV4-1 and TRBJ1-6; 9 positions match TRBD1. The CDR3 loop spans 16 amino acids. Germline values: CDR1 MGHRA, CDR2 YSYEKL. V shed 1 base and J 6 bases; nucleotides not matched to a gene: 4. The CDR3 region is CASSQVKGQGNSPLHF. CDR3 nucleotide sequence: TGCGCCAGCAGCCAAGTGAAGGGACAGGGTAATTCACCCCTCCACTTT.

About this clonotype itself: This sequence may be a read error, since a much larger clone differs from it by one base. The chain recombines TRBV11-1 with TRBJ2-1, with D possibly being TRBD1 (5 bases). V was cut by 6 bases and J by 0 bases, with 12 bases left in between. This CDR3 has 15 amino acids. CDR1 SGHAT and CDR2 FQDESV come from the germline V gene (reference sequence). DNA for the CDR3: TGTGCCAGCAGGCCAAGACAGATCTCCTACAATGAGCAGTTCTTC. It is translated as CASRPRQISYNEQFF.

This clonotype was observed at least ten times. This chain uses TRBV29-1 with TRBJ2-3; possible D gene TRBD2, 7 bases. Between the trimmed V and J ends, which lost 5 bases and 2 bases, there was a span of 14 bases. This CDR3 has 14 amino acids. Looked up from germline, CDR1 is SQVTM and CDR2 is ANQGSEA. The CDR3: CSVWAGGHTDTQYF. The CDR3 DNA reads as TGCAGCGTTTGGGCCGGGGGGCACACAGATACGCAGTATTTT.

V gene TRBV9 combines with J gene TRBJ2-3; TRBD1 or TRBD2 may be the D gene (5 bases each). This CDR3 region has 15 residues. The V end lost 3 bases, the J end lost 1 base, and 12 bases lay between the germline ends. Germline V gene lookup returns CDR1 SGDLS and CDR2 YYNGEE. CDR3 region: CASSALGEGTDTQYF. CDR3 DNA: TGTGCCAGCAGCGCACTGGGGGAAGGCACAGATACGCAGTATTTT.

Of note for this clonotype: The junction and the germline gene differ at one end; a read error may be behind it. The genes are TRBV10-1 and TRBJ1-5; 9 bases fit TRBD1. The CDR3 has 16 amino acids. CDR1 and CDR2 (germline): WNHNN, SYGVQD (reference sequence). The CDR3 region is CASRAGTGYSNQPQHF. In DNA, the CDR3 is TGTGCCAGCAGGGCCGGGACAGGGTATAGCAATCAGCCCCAGCATTTT.